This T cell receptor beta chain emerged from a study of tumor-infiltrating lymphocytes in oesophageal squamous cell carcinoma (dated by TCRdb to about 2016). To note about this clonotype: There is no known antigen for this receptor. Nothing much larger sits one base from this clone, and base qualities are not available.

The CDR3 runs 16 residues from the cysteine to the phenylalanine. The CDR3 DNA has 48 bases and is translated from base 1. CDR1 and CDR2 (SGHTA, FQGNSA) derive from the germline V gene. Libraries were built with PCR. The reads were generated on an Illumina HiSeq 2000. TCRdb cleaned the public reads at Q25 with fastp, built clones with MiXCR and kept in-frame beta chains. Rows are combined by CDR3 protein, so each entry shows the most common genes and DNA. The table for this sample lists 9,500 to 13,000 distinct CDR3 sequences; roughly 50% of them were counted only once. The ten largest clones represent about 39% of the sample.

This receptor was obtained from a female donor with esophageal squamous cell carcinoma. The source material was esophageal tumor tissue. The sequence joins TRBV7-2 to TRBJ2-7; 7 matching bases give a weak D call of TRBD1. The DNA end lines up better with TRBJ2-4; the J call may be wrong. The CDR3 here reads CASSLAGGGEKNIQYF. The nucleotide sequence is TGTGCCAGCAGCTTAGCAGGGGGCGGGGAGAAAAACATTCAGTACTTC.